These 27 T cell receptor beta chains share one sample of origin, sequenced in a study of T-cell reconstitution after alpha-beta-depleted transplantation in children. As it was prepared, the TCRbeta library received unique molecular identifiers. TCRdb independently ran MiXCR on the PCR reads; one entry per CDR3 protein. The sample shows a few hundred thousand distinct CDR3 sequences, approximately 12% of them seen only once. The specimen was PBMCs, collected from the stem cell graft. These receptors were collected from a human donor who donated a stem cell graft to a child with Fanconi anemia.

The rearrangement uses TRBV7-8 and TRBJ2-2, with D perhaps TRBD2 (7 bases). This CDR3 has 15 amino acids. The V gene lost 5 bases and the J gene lost 6 bases, with 16 bases spanning the gap. Germline V lookup: CDR1 SGHVS, CDR2 FQNEAQ. CDR3 nucleotide sequence: TGTGCCAGCAGCCGCCGAGGGGGGGTATCCGGGGAGCTGTTTTTT. Translating gives CASSRRGGVSGELFF.

In this sample, this clonotype turned up a few times. The chain recombines TRBV25-1 with TRBJ2-1; 8 bases fit TRBD2. This CDR3 comprises 12 residues. Looked up from germline, CDR1 is MGHDK and CDR2 is SYGVNS. Losses at the gene ends were 1 base for V and 10 bases for J; bases not matched to a gene: 0. CDR3: CASSESGGEQFF. The CDR3 DNA sequence: TGTGCCAGCAGTGAATCGGGAGGGGAGCAGTTCTTC.

This clonotype was recorded many times. J is TRBJ2-2 and V is TRBV12-3 or TRBV12-4; D gene unclear. The CDR3 is 16 amino acids. V was shortened by 5 bases and J by 5 bases, with 18 bases between the two germline ends. CDR3 sequence: CASSLGGAVHTGELFF. As DNA, the CDR3 is TGTGCCAGCAGTCTAGGTGGTGCAGTACATACCGGGGAGCTGTTTTTT.

The J gene is TRBJ2-7, the V gene TRBV20-1; D not certain. Trimming left V 2 bases short and J 9 bases short, with 11 bases between. Looked up from germline, CDR1 is DFQATT and CDR2 is SNEGSKA (reference sequence). The CDR3 has 11 amino acids. The CDR3 DNA sequence: TGCAGTGCTAGAAGTACGCCGGGGCAGTACGTC. It yields the protein CSARSTPGQYV.

This clonotype was seen many times. This chain uses TRBV25-1 with TRBJ2-5, with 7 nucleotides matching TRBD2. The CDR3 is made up of 16 amino acids. Germline V gene lookup returns CDR1 MGHDK and CDR2 SYGVNS. V lost 4 bases and J lost 3; bases outside the gene matches: 11. The DNA for the CDR3 is TGTGCCAGCAGTGCCTGGGGGGGAAAATCGGAAGAGACCCAGTACTTC. Residues: CASSAWGGKSEETQYF.

V and J are TRBV27 and TRBJ2-3, with a tentative D call TRBD1 (7 bases). Germline CDR1 is MNHEY and CDR2 is SMNVEV (reference sequence). CDR3 length: 14 amino acids. V was pared by 6 bases and J by 2 bases, with 12 bases between. Here the CDR3 reads CASSGGQNTDTQYF. The CDR3 nucleotides read TGTGCCAGCAGCGGGGGACAGAACACAGATACGCAGTATTTT.

The genes are TRBV12-3 or TRBV12-4 and TRBJ1-1; 7 bases match TRBD1. The length of the CDR3 is 14 residues. V lost 6 bases to trimming and J lost 3 bases; unmatched junction nucleotides: 7. The CDR3 DNA sequence: TGTGCCAGCAGCAAATACGGGACAGACACTGAAGCTTTCTTT. Protein product: CASSKYGTDTEAFF.

This clonotype came up a few times. J is TRBJ2-1 and V is TRBV9; 9 bases map to TRBD2. This CDR3 is 15 amino acids long. V gave up 0 bases and J gave up 5 bases; unmatched junction bases: 3. Germline lookup yields CDR1 SGDLS and CDR2 YYNGEE. The CDR3 bases are TGTGCCAGCAGCGTAGCTAGCGGGACGCACAATGAGCAGTTCTTC. Its translation is CASSVASGTHNEQFF.

This clonotype was seen many times. This chain uses TRBV12-3 or TRBV12-4 with TRBJ1-4, with a weak D call TRBD1 (6 bases). The CDR3 is 13 residues long. V lost 6 bases and J 10 bases, leaving 15 bases between the germline ends. CDR3: CASSPGAAGKLFF. The CDR3 nucleotides are TGTGCCAGCAGCCCAGGGGCAGCCGGAAAACTGTTTTTT.

This chain links TRBV5-6 with TRBJ2-2; 10 bases agree with TRBD1. The trim removed 4 bases at V and 5 bases at J, leaving 8 bases unmatched. The CDR3 runs 16 residues. Germline CDR1 SGHDT, CDR2 YYEEEE. CDR3 DNA sequence: TGTGCCAGCAGCAAGACAGGGGGCTACGCGACCGGGGAGCTGTTTTTT. This translates into CASSKTGGYATGELFF.

V and J are TRBV7-9 and TRBJ2-7; possibly TRBD1 for D (5 bases). V lost 1 base and J lost 3, with 7 bases in between. The CDR3 loop spans 13 amino acids. From germline, CDR1 is SEHNR and CDR2 FQNEAQ (reference sequence). The CDR3 nucleotides read TGTGCCAGCAGCTTAGAAGGGGACTACGAGCAGTACTTC. Its translation: CASSLEGDYEQYF.

This clonotype was seen many times. This chain connects TRBV12-3 or TRBV12-4 to TRBJ2-3; the D gene could be TRBD1 or TRBD2 (5 bases each). This CDR3 region has 12 residues. The V gene lost 3 bases and the J gene lost 6 bases, with 7 bases spanning the gap. This CDR3 is CASSFWGDTQYF. CDR3 sequence (DNA): TGTGCCAGCAGTTTTTGGGGGGATACGCAGTATTTT.

This clonotype came up a few times. This chain joins TRBV12-3 or TRBV12-4 and TRBJ1-1, with a weak D call TRBD1 (5 bases). With 6 bases removed from V and 5 bases from J, the gap between germline ends came to 16 bases. The CDR3 contains 14 residues. The CDR3 loop reads CASSPQRGWTEAFF. In nucleotides, the CDR3 is TGTGCCAGCAGCCCCCAGCGGGGGTGGACTGAAGCTTTCTTT.

In this sample, this clonotype turned up many times. In DNA, the CDR3 is TGCAGCGTTGGGGACGGCGGCGACTATGGCTACACCTTC. This sequence encodes CSVGDGGDYGYTF. The rearrangement joins TRBV29-1 to TRBJ1-2; TRBD1 might be the D (5 bases). Deletions cut 4 bases from V and 3 bases from J, with 12 bases between. Germline V lookup: CDR1 SQVTM, CDR2 ANQGSEA. There are 13 residues in the CDR3. The full variable domain, rest sourced from reference TRBV29-1 and TRBJ1-2, is SAVISQKPSRDICQRGTSLTIQCQVDSQVTMMFWYRQQPGQSLTLIATANQGSEATYESGFVIDKFPISRPNLTFSTLTVSNMSPEDSSIYLCSVGDGGDYGYTFGSGTRLTVV.

The chain carries TRBV12-3 or TRBV12-4 and TRBJ1-3; no clear D. With 1 base removed from V and 8 bases from J, the gap between germline ends came to 9 bases. The length of the CDR3 is 13 residues. The CDR3 region has the DNA TGTGCCAGCAGTTTAGGCCGGAGATACACCATATATTTT. Residues: CASSLGRRYTIYF.

The chain employs TRBV29-1 and TRBJ2-3; the D call may be TRBD1 or TRBD2 (5 bases each). The germline V gene encodes CDR1 SQVTM and CDR2 ANQGSEA. The V end lost 1 base, the J end lost 2 bases, and 10 bases lay between the germline ends. The CDR3 loop spans 14 amino acids. Here the CDR3 DNA reads TGCAGCGTTGAAGTCGGGGACCTCACAGATACGCAGTATTTT. It codes for CSVEVGDLTDTQYF.

Regarding this clonotype: A read error may account for a junction end that differs from germline. The CDR3 coding sequence is TGTGCCAGCAGTTACTCGGGCATGGGAAGCAGTCAGCCCCAGCATTTT. This sequence encodes CASSYSGMGSSQPQHF. The chain recombines TRBV6-6 with TRBJ1-5; no definite D call. This CDR3 has 16 amino acids. The germline CDR1 and CDR2 sequences are MNHNY and SVGAGI (reference sequence).

In its sample, this clonotype was seen a few times. V gene TRBV27 combines with J gene TRBJ1-4; 8 bases agree with TRBD1. J gave up 1 base and V 1 base, and 8 bases lay outside the gene matches. The CDR3 loop spans 18 amino acids. CDR1 is MNHEY and CDR2 is SMNVEV in the germline V gene (reference sequence). The CDR3 DNA reads TGTGCCAGCAGTTTATTTTCAGGGGGCAGCGGAACTAATGAAAAACTGTTTTTT. Encoded protein: CASSLFSGGSGTNEKLFF.

The genes are TRBV12-3 or TRBV12-4 and TRBJ2-1, with 10 bases identical to TRBD1. The CDR3 loop spans 15 amino acids. Losses at the gene ends were 6 bases for V and 7 bases for J; bases not matched to a gene: 9. The CDR3 sequence: CASRLRTGGWNEQFF. CDR3 sequence (DNA): TGTGCCAGCAGACTACGGACAGGGGGGTGGAATGAGCAGTTCTTC.

This clonotype was seen a handful of times. The CDR3 DNA reads as TGTGCCAGTGAGGGGGTTTCCACACCCGGCTACACCTTC. It specifies CASEGVSTPGYTF. The chain is built from TRBV19 and TRBJ1-2, with D possibly matching TRBD1 (6 bases). The CDR3 sequence is 13 residues long. Germline V CDR1 and CDR2: LNHDA, SQIVND (reference sequence). Trimming shortened V by 8 bases and J by 8 bases, and 18 bases separated the two germline ends.

The chain links TRBV6-2 or TRBV6-3 to TRBJ1-1; 7 bases map to TRBD1. There are 13 residues in the CDR3. Germline loops: CDR1 MNHEY, CDR2 SVGEGT. V shed 6 bases, J shed 8 bases, and the junction held 9 bases outside the gene matches. The CDR3 sequence is CASSWDPRGEAFF. The CDR3 nucleotides read TGTGCCAGCAGCTGGGACCCCAGGGGGGAAGCTTTCTTT.

The CDR3 reads CSAPGTTYGYTF. CDR3 coding DNA: TGCAGTGCTCCCGGGACCACTTATGGCTACACCTTC. The V call is TRBV20-1, the J call TRBJ1-2, with a possible D match to TRBD1 (5 bases). Germline CDR1 is DFQATT and CDR2 is SNEGSKA (reference sequence). The CDR3 is made up of 12 amino acids. The V and J ends lost 5 bases and 5 bases respectively, with 12 bases between them.

There are many counts of this clonotype. The chain is built from TRBV4-3 and TRBJ2-7; D is possibly TRBD2 (6 bases). Germline V lookup: CDR1 LGHNA, CDR2 YSLEER. The ends were cut back, 0 bases at V and 3 bases at J, with 12 bases in the middle. There are 15 residues in the CDR3. CDR3 amino acids: CASSQDWGVFYEQYF. CDR3 in DNA: TGCGCCAGCAGCCAAGATTGGGGGGTTTTCTACGAGCAGTACTTC.

This clonotype was found a few times. This chain links TRBV29-1 with TRBJ1-1; D is perhaps TRBD1 (5 bases). Looked up from germline, CDR1 is SQVTM and CDR2 is ANQGSEA. Trimming took off 1 base at V and 4 bases at J, with 10 bases between the two ends. The CDR3 length is 13 residues. CDR3 nucleotides: TGCAGCGTTGAAGCAAGACAGCCCACTGAAGCTTTCTTT. It encodes CSVEARQPTEAFF.

There are many counts of this clonotype. V and J are TRBV2 and TRBJ1-1, with no clear D. The germline gives CDR1 SNHLY, CDR2 FYNNEI. The germline V and J ends were trimmed by 4 bases and 1 base, with 7 bases remaining between them. The length of the CDR3 is 13 residues. The CDR3 DNA sequence: TGTGCCAGCAGTGTTGAGGCGAACACTGAAGCTTTCTTT. Translated: CASSVEANTEAFF.

The chain combines TRBV7-9 with TRBJ2-3; D unresolved. V lost 4 bases, J lost 2 bases, and 13 bases lay in between. The CDR3 runs to 15 residues. Germline V gives CDR1 SEHNR, CDR2 FQNEAQ (reference sequence). The CDR3 is CASSYTQQPTDTQYF. In DNA form, the CDR3 reads TGTGCCAGCAGCTATACACAACAGCCCACAGATACGCAGTATTTT.

The V gene is TRBV29-1, the J gene TRBJ1-1; D perhaps matches TRBD1 (6 bases). This CDR3 spans 13 amino acids. Deletions cut 7 bases from V and 2 bases from J, with 14 bases between. CDR1 and CDR2 (germline): SQVTM, ANQGSEA. The CDR3 DNA reads as TGCAGCGCCCACTCGGGGGCCAACACTGAAGCTTTCTTT. As protein: CSAHSGANTEAFF.